The present T cell receptor (delta chain) was sequenced within a study of DNA immune sequencing with unique molecular identifiers. Study background: γδ T cells were magnetically enriched from buffy coats; genomic DNA was sequenced. Roughly 0.1 ug enriched γδ T-cell DNA was sequenced versus around 1 ug non-enriched DNA. Regarding the study as a whole: Novel TRD sequences not targeted by the primers cannot be detected. Healthy donor TRD clonotypes most often used TRDV2 joined to TRDJ1.

Primers for all 8 TRDV and 4 TRDJ genes amplified genomic DNA in 32-plex. Adapter PCR followed approximately 3 barcoding PCR cycles that attached a 12-nucleotide UMI. TCRdb re-called the multiplex PCR reads with CATT. The data contain around 730 delta-chain clones, about 16% of them singletons. CDR1 and CDR2 (germline): TVYSNPD, GDNSRS (reference sequence). This CDR3 has 19 residues. Trimming took 2 bases from V and 7 from J; bases not matched to a gene: 25. This clone came up a few times. Its matching antigen is unknown. The protein TCRdb lists belongs to a much larger clone and differs from this DNA's translation at residue 7, which points to a read error; the protein shown is made from the DNA. Different DNA sequences within this sample yield the same CDR3.

The sequenced sample was gamma-delta T cells from PBMCs. This receptor was identified in a human donor in good health. This chain links TRDV3 with TRDJ1; 10 nucleotides match TRDD3. The chain's CDR3 is CAFSGPLLSGGYALGKLIF. In DNA form, the CDR3 reads TGTGCCTTTTCGGGACCACTGCTCTCTGGGGGATATGCCCTGGGTAAACTCATCTTT.